This TCR beta chain was recovered during a study of OX40 agonist ivuxolimab in advanced cancers. V shed 2 bases and J shed 4 bases, with 9 bases lying between them. Germline V gene data show CDR1 as SGDLS and CDR2 as YYNGEE. The CDR3 extends over 14 amino acids. Repertoires were generated with immunoSEQ multiplex PCR, while TCRdb's copy carries only in-frame clones and drops some. The sample lists 55,000 to 70,000 clones, 80% to 90% occurring once. This clone was seen only once. This TCR came from an adult with an advanced solid tumor such as melanoma, head and neck, liver or kidney cancer. The chain links TRBV9 to TRBJ1-4; D is perhaps TRBD1 (5 bases). Sequenced here: CD4+ or CD8+ T cells sorted from blood, sampled in a trial of the OX40 agonist ivuxolimab. The CDR3 DNA sequence: TGTGCCAGCAGCGTCGGGGGGAATAATGAAAAACTGTTTTTT. This sequence encodes CASSVGGNNEKLFF. The complete variable domain, with remaining parts taken from reference TRBV9 and TRBJ1-4, reads DSGVTQTPKHLITATGQRVTLRCSPRSGDLSVYWYQQSLDQGLQFLIQYYNGEERAKGNILERFSAQQFPDLHSELNLSSLELGDSALYFCASSVGGNNEKLFFGSGTQLSVL.